Given below is one TCR beta chain in context. This CDR3 spans 17 amino acids. J was trimmed by 1 base and V by 0 bases; bases with no gene match: 6. Germline CDR1 LNHNV, CDR2 YYDKDF (reference sequence). The sample is drawn from a study of T cells in Graves' hyperthyroidism and ophthalmopathy. Using RNA transcripts as the source, TCR beta CDR3 regions were amplified. Primed by the HTBI set, a first-round RT-PCR was run on the TCR CDR3. TCRdb reprocessed the multiplex PCR reads via MiXCR and lists one record per CDR3 protein. The table records about 96,000 distinct CDR3 sequences, 51% of them present only once. Diagnostic decisions used clinical symptoms, serum thyroxine and TRAb, thyroid ultrasound and orbital computed tomography.

This receptor was identified in a woman between 35 and 50 years old with Graves' hyperthyroidism. V is TRBV15 and J is TRBJ2-5; 9 nucleotides line up with TRBD1. The sample comprised blood. CDR3 DNA: TGTGCCACCAGCAGAGAACCACAGGGGGCAACCCAAGAGACCCAGTACTTC. It is translated as CATSREPQGATQETQYF. Complete variable domain (other parts from reference TRBV15 and TRBJ2-5): DAMVIQNPRYQVTQFGKPVTLSCSQTLNHNVMYWYQQKSSQAPKLLFHYYDKDFNNEADTPDNFQSRRPNTSFCFLDIRSPGLGDTAMYLCATSREPQGATQETQYFGPGTRLLVL.